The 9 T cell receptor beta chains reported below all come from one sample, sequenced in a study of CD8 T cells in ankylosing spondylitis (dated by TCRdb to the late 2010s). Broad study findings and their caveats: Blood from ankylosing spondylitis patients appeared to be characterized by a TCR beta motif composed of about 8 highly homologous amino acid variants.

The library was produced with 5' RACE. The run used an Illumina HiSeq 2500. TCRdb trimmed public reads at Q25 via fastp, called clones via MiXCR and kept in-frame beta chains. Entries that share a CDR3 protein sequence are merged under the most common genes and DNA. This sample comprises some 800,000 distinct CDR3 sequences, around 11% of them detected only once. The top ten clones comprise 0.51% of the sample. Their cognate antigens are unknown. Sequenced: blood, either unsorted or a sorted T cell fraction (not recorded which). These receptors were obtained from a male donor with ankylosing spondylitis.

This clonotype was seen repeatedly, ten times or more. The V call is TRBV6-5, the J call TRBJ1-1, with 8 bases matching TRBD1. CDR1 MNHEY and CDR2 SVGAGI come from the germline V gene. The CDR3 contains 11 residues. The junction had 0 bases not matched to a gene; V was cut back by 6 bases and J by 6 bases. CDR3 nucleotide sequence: TGTGCCAGCAGACAGGGGGCTGAAGCTTTCTTT. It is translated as CASRQGAEAFF.

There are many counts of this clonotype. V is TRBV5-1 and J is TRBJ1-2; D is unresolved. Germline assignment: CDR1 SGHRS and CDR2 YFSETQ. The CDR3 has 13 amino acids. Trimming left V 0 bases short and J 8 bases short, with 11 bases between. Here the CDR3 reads CASSLDRGRGYTF. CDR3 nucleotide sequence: TGCGCCAGCAGCTTGGACCGTGGCCGGGGCTACACCTTC.

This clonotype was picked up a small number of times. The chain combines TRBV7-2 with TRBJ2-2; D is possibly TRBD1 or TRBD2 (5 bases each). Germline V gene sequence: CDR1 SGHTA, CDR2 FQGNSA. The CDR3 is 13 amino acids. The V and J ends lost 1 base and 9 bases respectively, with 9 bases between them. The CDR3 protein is CASSLVRDRELFF. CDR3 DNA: TGTGCCAGCAGCTTAGTAAGGGACCGGGAGCTGTTTTTT.

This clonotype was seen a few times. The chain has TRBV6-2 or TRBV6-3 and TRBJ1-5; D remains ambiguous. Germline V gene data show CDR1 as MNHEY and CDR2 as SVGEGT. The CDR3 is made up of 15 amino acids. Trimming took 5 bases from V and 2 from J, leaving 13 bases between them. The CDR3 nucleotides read TGTGCCAGCAGTACCGCTCAAACCGGCAATCAGCCCCAGCATTTT. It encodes CASSTAQTGNQPQHF.

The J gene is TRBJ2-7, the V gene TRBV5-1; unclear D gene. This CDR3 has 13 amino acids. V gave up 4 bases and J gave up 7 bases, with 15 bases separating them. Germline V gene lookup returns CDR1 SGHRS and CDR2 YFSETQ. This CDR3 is CASSTVPGREQYF. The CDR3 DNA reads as TGCGCCAGCAGCACGGTCCCAGGTCGAGAGCAGTACTTC.

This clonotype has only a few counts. The CDR3 loop is CASSSNTRSYGYTF. As DNA, the CDR3 is TGTGCCAGCAGCTCAAATACCAGGAGCTATGGCTACACCTTC. This chain uses TRBV13 with TRBJ1-2; no firm D call. The germline V gene encodes CDR1 PRHDT and CDR2 FYEKMQ (reference sequence). The V and J ends lost 4 bases and 4 bases respectively, with 13 bases between them. CDR3 size: 14 residues.

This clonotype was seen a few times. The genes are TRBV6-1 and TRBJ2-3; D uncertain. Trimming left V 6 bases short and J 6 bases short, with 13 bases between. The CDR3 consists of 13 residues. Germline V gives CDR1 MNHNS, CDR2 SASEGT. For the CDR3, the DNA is TGTGCCAGCAGCTCCGGGCCCTGGGATACGCAGTATTTT. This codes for CASSSGPWDTQYF.

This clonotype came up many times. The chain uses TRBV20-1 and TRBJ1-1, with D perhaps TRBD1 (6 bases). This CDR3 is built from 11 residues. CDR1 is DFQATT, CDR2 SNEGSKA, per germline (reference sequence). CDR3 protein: CAGTLRAEAFF. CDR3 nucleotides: TGCGCCGGGACACTAAGGGCTGAAGCTTTCTTT.

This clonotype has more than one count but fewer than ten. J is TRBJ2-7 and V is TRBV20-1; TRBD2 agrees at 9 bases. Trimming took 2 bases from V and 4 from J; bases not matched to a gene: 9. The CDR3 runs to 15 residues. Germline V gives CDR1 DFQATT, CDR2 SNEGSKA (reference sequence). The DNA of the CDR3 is TGCAGTGCTAGACTACACGTAGCGGGAGTTTACGAGCAGTACTTC. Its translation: CSARLHVAGVYEQYF.